This T cell receptor (beta chain) was identified during a study of blood T cell repertoires in COVID-19. Study details: From the United States, Italy and Spain came samples of acute and convalescent COVID-19. Sources were T cells, B-cell-depleted T cells, or PBMCs; the material itself was cDNA or gDNA.

J lost 3 bases, V lost 3 bases, and 8 bases had no gene match. In germline, CDR1 is SGHNT, CDR2 YYREEE (reference sequence). The CDR3 length is 15 residues. Authors' data handling: Nucleated cell number was recorded as an estimate derived from reference gene primer amplification. Measured with immunoSEQ multiplex PCR; TCRdb has only the in-frame clones, and not every one. The V and J calls and clone size were taken over from that table, and D and trimming were inferred from the DNA. The sample gives about 200,000 clones, roughly nine tenths of which show up once; around 0.76% is in the top ten. The chain recombines TRBV5-4 with TRBJ2-5; 7 bases agree with TRBD1. Sequencing used peripheral blood. The receptor was derived from a woman in her seventies with acute or convalescent COVID-19. The CDR3 protein is CASSSPGGGKETQYF. CDR3 DNA: TGTGCCAGCAGCTCCCCAGGGGGTGGGAAAGAGACCCAGTACTTC.